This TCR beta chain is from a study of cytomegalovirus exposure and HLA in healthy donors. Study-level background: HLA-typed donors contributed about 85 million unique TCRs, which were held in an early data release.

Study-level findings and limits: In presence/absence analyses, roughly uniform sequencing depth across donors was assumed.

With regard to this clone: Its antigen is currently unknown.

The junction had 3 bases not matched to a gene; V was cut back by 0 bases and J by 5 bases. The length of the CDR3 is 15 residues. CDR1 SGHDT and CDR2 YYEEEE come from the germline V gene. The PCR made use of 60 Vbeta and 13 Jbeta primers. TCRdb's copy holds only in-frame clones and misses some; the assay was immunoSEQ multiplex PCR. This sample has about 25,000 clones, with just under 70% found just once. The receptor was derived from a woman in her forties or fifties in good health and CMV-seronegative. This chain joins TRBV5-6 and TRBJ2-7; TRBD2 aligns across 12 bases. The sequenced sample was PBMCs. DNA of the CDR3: TGTGCCAGCAGCTTGGGACTAGCGGGAGCAGACGAGCAGTACTTC. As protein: CASSLGLAGADEQYF.